This T cell receptor (beta chain) was sequenced in a study of T cell repertoires in cytomegalovirus infection. Study observations and caveats: Summed public TCR beta family frequency identified CMV carriers bearing the relevant HLA.

This clonotype was seen many times. Antigen: not known. From germline, CDR1 is SGHTA and CDR2 FQGNSA. V gave up 2 bases and J gave up 1 base, with 5 bases separating them. The CDR3 sequence is 13 residues long. MiXCR was run by TCRdb on the reads, yielding one entry per CDR3 protein. The data show approximately 130,000 distinct CDR3 sequences, approximately 9.2% seen once. The TCR sequence derives from a human donor in good health (CMV status not recorded). Some clones in this sample may be carry-over from other donors' samples. The gene calls are TRBV7-2 and TRBJ1-1; unclear D gene. Sequenced input: PBMCs. CDR3 DNA sequence: TGTGCCAGCAGCTTACTATCGAACACTGAAGCTTTCTTT. It codes for CASSLLSNTEAFF.